One and the same sample provided the 10 T cell receptor beta chains below, sequenced in a study of blood T cell repertoires in COVID-19. Profiled with immunoSEQ multiplex PCR; TCRdb holds only in-frame clones, not every one. The table lists 140,000 to 150,000 clones, around 85% of them singletons. Sequenced input: peripheral blood. The source is a woman between 55 and 75 years old with COVID-19, enrolled during active disease.

The gene calls are TRBV5-7 and TRBJ1-2, with a possible D match to TRBD1 (6 bases). TRBV5-7 is given ORF status, its function remaining uncertain. V was clipped by 0 bases and J by 6 bases, with 9 bases between them. CDR3 length: 13 residues. In DNA form, the CDR3 reads TGTGCCAGCAGCTTGGCCGCAGGGGATGGCTACACCTTC. It specifies CASSLAAGDGYTF.

Details on this clone: At the DNA level, this CDR3 is encoded by other sequences in the same sample as well. In DNA, the CDR3 is TGTGCCAGCAGTCGGAGGCCTAGCACAGATACGCAGTATTTT. Translating gives CASSRRPSTDTQYF. The J gene is TRBJ2-3, the V gene TRBV6-5, with a tentative D call TRBD2 (5 bases). Germline CDR1 is MNHEY and CDR2 is SVGAGI. There are 14 residues in the CDR3. V lost 5 bases and J lost 0, with 9 bases in between.

V usage is TRBV6-5 and J usage is TRBJ2-7; maybe TRBD2 (5 bases). The germline gives CDR1 MNHEY, CDR2 SVGAGI. Trimming took off 6 bases at V and 0 bases at J, with 12 bases between the two ends. There are 14 residues in the CDR3. CDR3 sequence (DNA): TGTGCCAGCAGGGACGATACTAGCTCCTACGAGCAGTACTTC. Translated, it gives CASRDDTSSYEQYF.

The chain has TRBV5-1 and TRBJ2-1; 9 positions agree with TRBD2. This CDR3 has 15 amino acids. V shed 1 base and J 6 bases; nucleotides not matched to a gene: 5. In germline, CDR1 is SGHRS, CDR2 YFSETQ. The CDR3 protein is CASSLQRGGANEQFF. The CDR3 DNA follows: TGCGCCAGCAGCTTGCAGCGCGGGGGGGCCAATGAGCAGTTCTTC.

This chain links TRBV5-8 with TRBJ2-7, with D tentatively TRBD1 (6 bases). Germline V lookup: CDR1 SGHTS, CDR2 YDEGEE. The CDR3 runs to 13 residues. Trimming shortened V by 4 bases and J by 3 bases, and 11 bases separated the two germline ends. This CDR3 reads CASSDGQYYEQYF. The CDR3 nucleotides are TGTGCCAGCAGCGACGGACAGTACTACGAGCAGTACTTC.

The CDR3, as DNA: TGTGCCACATCCAAAACCCAGGGGGGGGACAGGGTTTTGGATGAGCAGTTCTTC. This encodes CATSKTQGGDRVLDEQFF. V and J are TRBV19 and TRBJ2-1; TRBD1 aligns across 9 bases. The junction had 24 bases not matched to a gene; V was cut back by 10 bases and J by 8 bases. Germline V gene lookup returns CDR1 LNHDA and CDR2 SQIVND (reference sequence). This CDR3 contains 18 residues.

DNA for the CDR3: TGTGCCAGCAATAGGGGGGGCACGGAGGAAAAACTGTTTTTT. It codes for CASNRGGTEEKLFF. The V and J genes are TRBV7-2 and TRBJ1-4; D may be TRBD1 (6 bases). The CDR3 loop spans 14 amino acids. Trimming stripped 7 bases from V and 8 bases from J, with 17 bases between. Per the germline V gene, CDR1 is SGHTA and CDR2 is FQGNSA.

V and J are TRBV27 and TRBJ2-7; possibly TRBD1 for D (6 bases). V was shortened by 2 bases and J by 6 bases, with 14 bases between the two germline ends. Per germline, CDR1 MNHEY and CDR2 SMNVEV (reference sequence). This CDR3 has 14 residues. The CDR3 nucleotides are TGTGCCAGCAGTTTAAATTCACAGGGCGGCGAGCAGTACTTC. This codes for CASSLNSQGGEQYF.

The J gene is TRBJ2-7, the V gene TRBV2; a weak D match, TRBD1 (6 bases). Germline CDR1 SNHLY, CDR2 FYNNEI. The CDR3 covers 14 residues. V was clipped by 0 bases and J by 4 bases, with 10 bases between them. Here the CDR3 DNA reads TGTGCCAGCAGTGAAGCGGGGGCATTTTACGAGCAGTACTTC. Its protein is CASSEAGAFYEQYF.

This chain uses TRBV3-1 (or the pseudogene TRBV3-2) with TRBJ2-7; the match to TRBD1 covers 10 bases. V was clipped by 2 bases and J by 5 bases; unmatched bases: 18. The CDR3 extends over 19 amino acids. Per the germline V gene, CDR1 is LGHDT and CDR2 is YNNKEL (reference sequence). The CDR3 nucleotides are TGTGCCAGCAGCCAAATAAGGTCCTGGGCGACAGGGGGCCGCCACGAGCAGTACTTC. Translated: CASSQIRSWATGGRHEQYF.